What follows describes a single T cell receptor beta chain. No antigen is known for it. Base qualities are not recorded, but no much larger clone differs from it by a single base. Each collaborating institution followed its own protocols to collect whole blood in K2EDTA tubes. Collaborator samples were shipped for TCRbeta analysis as frozen whole blood, isolated PBMCs, or DNA extracted from either sample type. The immunoSEQ Assay, a bias-controlled multiplex PCR, was used to amplify TCRbeta CDR3 regions from genomic DNA. In the authors' own workflow: The number of nucleated cells in each sample was estimated from the amplification of reference gene primers within the assay. To quantify the absolute abundance of each unique TCRbeta CDR3 rearrangement, sequence reads were collapsed and filtered. For each sample, productive Simpson clonality was calculated as the square root of Simpson's diversity index over productive rearrangements. Imported from immuneACCESS, the table was reduced by TCRdb to in-frame sequences with V and J called. These copies leave out some clones; in studies compared against another copy, an unresolved V gene accounts for under half, and the cause of the remainder is not known. The V and J calls and clone size were taken over from that table, and D and trimming were inferred from the DNA. Within this sample are more than 85,000 clones, with 85% of them counted one time only. The leading ten clones occupy 3.5% to 5% of the sample.

The sample comes from a study of blood T cell repertoires in COVID-19 (TCRdb year 2020). Regarding the research as a whole: Samples from collaborators originated in the United States, Italy and Spain and spanned both the acute and convalescent phases of COVID-19. The material from the prospective study consisted of cDNA or gDNA derived from T cells, B-cell-depleted T cells, or PBMCs. The dataset comprised deeply sampled blood TCRbeta repertoires from subjects exposed to, actively infected with, or recovered from COVID-19. The repertoires were made available in a free public database intended to serve as a resource for research on the immune response to SARS-CoV-2. The samples were drawn from the first 160 participants of the ongoing ImmuneRACE study and from 950 to 1,500 subjects provided by 6 global collaborators. The sample metadata nearly always contained a de-identified subject ID, COVID-19 status, age in years and sex. Where HLA class I and class II types were available, the types were taken from metadata supplied by the sample provider, not from assay-based typing.

Points the paper makes about the study in general: The amount of clinical and demographic metadata varied by source and participant and was provided uncurated.

V was cut back by 3 bases and J by 2 bases, leaving a gap of 14 bases between them. CDR1 and CDR2, looked up from the germline V gene, are MNHNS and SASEGT. There are 15 amino acids in the CDR3, from cysteine to phenylalanine inclusive. The kept DNA is CDR3 alone, 45 bases in frame from the first base. Sequenced input: peripheral blood. The chain links TRBV6-1 with TRBJ2-7, with a weak D call of TRBD1 (6 bases match). This TCR came from a man in his fifties with acute or convalescent COVID-19. The CDR3 in this case is CASSESGTLAYEQYF. The sequenced DNA is TGTGCCAGCAGTGAGTCCGGGACATTAGCCTACGAGCAGTACTTC.